Listed here are 22 T cell receptor beta chains from one sample, sequenced in a study of blood T cell repertoires in COVID-19. Assay used: immunoSEQ multiplex PCR; TCRdb lists only in-frame clones, some missing. The table records over 100,000 clones, approximately 83% of them present only once. The material sequenced was peripheral blood. These receptors all stem from a woman older than 75 with active or convalescent COVID-19.

CDR3 nucleotides: TGTGCCAGCAGCCGGACAGGGGAGCAGTACTTC. Protein sequence: CASSRTGEQYF. J is TRBJ2-7 and V is TRBV5-8; 8 nucleotides line up with TRBD1. Per germline, CDR1 SGHTS and CDR2 YDEGEE. Germline trimming cut 4 bases from V and 7 bases from J; bases unmatched to any gene: 1. This CDR3 is built from 11 residues.

This chain joins TRBV4-1 and TRBJ1-5, with unresolved D. Germline values: CDR1 MGHRA, CDR2 YSYEKL. The length of the CDR3 is 16 residues. With 3 bases removed from V and 7 bases from J, the gap between germline ends came to 19 bases. Here the CDR3 reads CASSQEKGSGEQPQHF. Written as DNA, the CDR3 is TGCGCCAGCAGCCAGGAGAAGGGCAGCGGGGAGCAGCCCCAGCATTTT.

The chain links TRBV24-1 to TRBJ2-6; no clear D gene. The CDR3 consists of 17 residues. Trimming removed 5 bases at V and 0 bases at J, with 13 bases between. Germline loops: CDR1 KGHDR, CDR2 SFDVKD. The CDR3 DNA reads as TGTGCCACCAGTGCGGCAGGCTTAAGCTCTGGGGCCAACGTCCTGACTTTC. As protein: CATSAAGLSSGANVLTF.

The chain employs TRBV7-9 and TRBJ2-5; D is unclear. Germline assignment: CDR1 SEHNR and CDR2 FQNEAQ (reference sequence). This CDR3 spans 14 amino acids. The V end lost 2 bases, the J end lost 0 bases, and 7 bases lay between the germline ends. The CDR3 nucleotides are TGTGCCAGCAGCTTAATAGCTTACCAAGAGACCCAGTACTTC. Translation gives CASSLIAYQETQYF. Full variable domain (outside the CDR3, taken from reference TRBV7-9 and TRBJ2-5): DTGVSQNPRHKITKRGQNVTFRCDPISEHNRLYWYRQTLGQGPEFLTYFQNEAQLEKSRLLSDRFSAERPKGSFSTLEIQRTEQGDSAMYLCASSLIAYQETQYFGPGTRLLVL.

The V gene is TRBV5-1, the J gene TRBJ2-3, with TRBD1 matching over 8 bases. The CDR3 consists of 16 residues. V shed 2 bases, J shed 4 bases, and the junction held 9 bases outside the gene matches. Germline loops: CDR1 SGHRS, CDR2 YFSETQ. CDR3 coding DNA: TGCGCCAGCAGCTTAGTCCAGGGGGCCGTGCCAGATACGCAGTATTTT. Translation gives CASSLVQGAVPDTQYF.

This clone has a handful of counts. This chain joins TRBV19 and TRBJ1-1; 9 bases agree with TRBD1. Germline V gives CDR1 LNHDA, CDR2 SQIVND (reference sequence). This CDR3 has 17 residues. J gave up 4 bases and V 4 bases, and 13 bases lay outside the gene matches. DNA of the CDR3: TGTGCCAGTAGTACACCAGCCGGGACAGGGTATAGCACTGAAGCTTTCTTT. It yields the protein CASSTPAGTGYSTEAFF.

The CDR3 loop is CASSAPENTEAFF. The CDR3 DNA reads TGTGCCAGCAGTGCCCCAGAAAACACTGAAGCTTTCTTT. The V call is TRBV28, the J call TRBJ1-1, with D hard to call. Trimming pared 5 bases from V and 2 bases from J, leaving 9 bases between. This CDR3 is 13 amino acids long. Germline CDR1 MDHEN, CDR2 SYDVKM.

The J gene is TRBJ2-2, the V gene TRBV2, with 11 positions matching TRBD1. This CDR3 spans 15 amino acids. The trim removed 6 bases at V and 5 bases at J, leaving 5 bases unmatched. Per germline, CDR1 SNHLY and CDR2 FYNNEI. The CDR3 sequence: CASRNGQGATGELFF. Written as DNA, the CDR3 is TGTGCCAGCAGGAACGGACAGGGGGCTACCGGGGAGCTGTTTTTT.

This chain uses TRBV7-8 with TRBJ2-7; 10 bases are a match to TRBD2. V dropped 0 bases and J dropped 5; count of bases not matched to a gene: 7. The CDR3 spans 16 residues. CDR1 is SGHVS, CDR2 FQNEAQ, per germline. Written as DNA, the CDR3 is TGTGCCAGCAGCTTAGCTGGGACTAGCGCCACTCACGAGCAGTACTTC. It is translated as CASSLAGTSATHEQYF.

The chain combines TRBV3-1 (or the pseudogene TRBV3-2) with TRBJ1-2; 9 bases align to TRBD1. This CDR3 comprises 15 residues. Germline V CDR1 and CDR2: LGHDT, YNNKEL (reference sequence). V shed 4 bases and J 3 bases; nucleotides not matched to a gene: 6. CDR3: CASSRTTGGDYGYTF. Written as DNA, the CDR3 is TGTGCCAGCAGCCGGACGACAGGGGGGGACTATGGCTACACCTTC.

The chain recombines TRBV28 with TRBJ1-4; TRBD1 aligns across 9 bases. V trimming: 7 bases; J trimming: 7 bases; junction bases outside the gene matches: 7. This CDR3 comprises 14 residues. Germline CDR1 is MDHEN and CDR2 is SYDVKM. CDR3 DNA: TGTGCCAGCATCCACAGGGGGCGCATTGAAAAACTGTTTTTT. It specifies CASIHRGRIEKLFF.

The chain recombines TRBV19 with TRBJ1-4; 7 nucleotides agree with TRBD1. Germline-derived CDR1 and CDR2 are LNHDA and SQIVND (reference sequence). V lost 6 bases, J lost 8 bases, and 6 bases stayed unmatched. The CDR3 has 13 amino acids. The CDR3 spells CASSSQGREKLFF. CDR3 DNA sequence: TGTGCCAGTAGCTCACAGGGGAGGGAAAAACTGTTTTTT.

The gene calls are TRBV6-6 and TRBJ1-6; 8 bases are a match to TRBD1. CDR1 is MNHNY and CDR2 is SVGAGI in the germline V gene (reference sequence). The trim removed 5 bases at V and 10 bases at J, leaving 10 bases unmatched. CDR3 length: 15 residues. CDR3 sequence: CASSAGMDRVSPLHF. The CDR3 DNA sequence: TGTGCCAGCAGTGCGGGCATGGACAGGGTGTCACCCCTCCACTTT.

This sequence joins TRBV24-1 and TRBJ1-2; tentative D call: TRBD1 (6 bases). V lost 0 bases and J 10 bases, leaving 11 bases between the germline ends. CDR1 KGHDR and CDR2 SFDVKD come from the germline V gene. The CDR3 runs to 13 residues. The chain's CDR3 is CATSDLHQGIYTF. The DNA for the CDR3 is TGTGCCACCAGTGATTTGCATCAGGGGATCTACACCTTC.

This chain uses TRBV6-1 with TRBJ1-2; 7 bases align to TRBD1. Trimming at V came to 3 bases and at J to 3 bases, leaving 7 bases not matched to a gene. This CDR3 has 15 amino acids. Looked up from germline, CDR1 is MNHNS and CDR2 is SASEGT. The CDR3 coding sequence is TGTGCCAGCAGTGATAACCACAGGGGAGACTATGGCTACACCTTC. Its translation is CASSDNHRGDYGYTF.

This chain connects TRBV11-3 to TRBJ2-2, with D hard to call. The germline gives CDR1 SGHNT, CDR2 YENEEA. The V and J ends lost 5 bases and 4 bases respectively, with 11 bases between them. The CDR3 covers 14 residues. Here the CDR3 reads CASSPGGGTGELFF. CDR3 bases: TGTGCCAGCAGCCCTGGCGGCGGCACCGGGGAGCTGTTTTTT.

The chain couples TRBV4-2 to TRBJ1-4; D call uncertain. CDR3 length equals 15 residues. The germline gives CDR1 LGHNA, CDR2 YNFKEQ. V dropped 4 bases and J dropped 5 bases, with 14 bases sitting between them. The CDR3 is CASSPETKANEKLFF. The CDR3 DNA reads TGTGCCAGCAGCCCCGAGACAAAGGCAAATGAAAAACTGTTTTTT.

The table lists this clone with a few counts. The CDR3: CASSFRQGSEQYF. The CDR3, as DNA: TGTGCCAGCAGCTTCCGACAGGGAAGCGAGCAGTACTTC. This rearrangement joins TRBV7-6 to TRBJ2-7; 7 nucleotides agree with TRBD1. CDR1 and CDR2 from the germline V gene are SGHVS and FNYEAQ. V was clipped by 3 bases and J by 6 bases; unmatched bases: 5. The CDR3 is 13 amino acids.

CDR3 nucleotide sequence: TGTGCCAGCAGTTCATGGGGGGCCACTGAAGCTTTCTTT. As protein: CASSSWGATEAFF. The J gene is TRBJ1-1, the V gene TRBV28, with D tentatively TRBD1 (6 bases). Germline V lookup: CDR1 MDHEN, CDR2 SYDVKM. Deletions cut 4 bases from V and 4 bases from J, with 10 bases between. The CDR3 runs to 13 residues.

This clone was picked up one time. CDR3 amino acids: CASSNDRQETQYF. In nucleotides, the CDR3 is TGTGCCAGCAGCAACGACAGACAAGAGACCCAGTACTTC. The chain combines TRBV9 with TRBJ2-5, with a possible D match to TRBD1 (5 bases). V lost 4 bases, J lost 2 bases, and 9 bases lay in between. This CDR3 is 13 amino acids long. CDR1 is SGDLS and CDR2 is YYNGEE in the germline V gene.

The chain recombines TRBV21-1 with TRBJ2-1; the D call of TRBD2 is as the table states it, not checked on the DNA. TRBV21-1 is labeled a pseudogene. This CDR3 contains 14 residues. Here the CDR3 DNA reads TGTGCCAGCAACTCGCTGTCGGGTTACAATGAGCAGTTCTTC. Amino acids: CASNSLSGYNEQFF.

The rearrangement joins TRBV3-1 (or the pseudogene TRBV3-2) to TRBJ2-7, with 8 bases lining up with TRBD2. From germline, CDR1 is LGHDT and CDR2 YNNKEL (reference sequence). J gave up 0 bases and V 3 bases, and 4 bases lay outside the gene matches. This CDR3 comprises 15 residues. CDR3 in DNA: TGTGCCAGCAGCCAGGCTCGGGGGGGCTCCTACGAGCAGTACTTC. The encoded protein is CASSQARGGSYEQYF.